This paragraph reports one TCR beta chain. Per the germline V gene, CDR1 is LGHNA and CDR2 is YSLEER. V gave up 4 bases and J gave up 6 bases; unmatched junction bases: 6. The CDR3 covers 16 residues. This record comes from a study of blood T cell repertoires in COVID-19. Study as a whole: The United States, Italy and Spain were the sources of the acute and convalescent COVID-19 samples. T cells, B-cell-depleted T cells, or PBMCs provided the cDNA or gDNA that served as material.

Authors' data handling: Quantification of nucleated cells was approximated via reference gene primer amplification. Libraries were prepared by immunoSEQ multiplex PCR; TCRdb keeps only in-frame clonotypes and omits some of them. V, J and clone size were drawn from that table, and D and trimming were deduced from the DNA. The table lists 80,000 to 100,000 clones, approximately 82% of them singletons. Sequencing used peripheral blood. This chain joins TRBV4-3 and TRBJ2-3; 14 bases map to TRBD2. The receptor's source is a man between 65 and 85 years old with active or convalescent COVID-19. The CDR3 DNA reads TGCGCCAGCAGCCTCAGACTAGCGGGGGGGCCGGATACGCAGTATTTT. It codes for CASSLRLAGGPDTQYF.